Below are 27 T cell receptor beta chains sequenced from a single sample in a study of T cell repertoires in cytomegalovirus infection. TCRdb reanalysed the reads using MiXCR and keeps one entry per CDR3 protein. The table records approximately 910,000 distinct CDR3 sequences, around a third of them present only once. For these receptors, no antigen is known. Sequenced material: cultured CD8+ T cells from PBMCs, taken from culture after CMV antigen stimulation. These receptors came from a human donor in good health (CMV status not recorded). Some clones in this sample may be carry-over from other donors' samples.

This clonotype was seen more than once but under ten times. The rearrangement joins TRBV10-1 to TRBJ2-1; tentatively, D is TRBD2 (5 bases). Germline V gives CDR1 WNHNN, CDR2 SYGVQD (reference sequence). V dropped 4 bases and J dropped 4 bases, with 17 bases sitting between them. The CDR3 totals 16 residues. CDR3 sequence reads: CASSGPGGRIYNEQFF. The CDR3 DNA reads TGCGCCAGCAGTGGGCCTGGCGGGCGAATATACAATGAGCAGTTCTTC.

This clonotype was recorded at least ten times. The V call is TRBV12-3 or TRBV12-4, the J call TRBJ2-1; D may be TRBD2 (5 bases). The CDR3 runs to 16 residues. Trimming cost V 3 bases and J 3 bases, with 15 bases left between them. CDR3 bases: TGTGCCAGCAGTTTTTCCGGGAAGAGGGTCTACAATGAGCAGTTCTTC. It is translated as CASSFSGKRVYNEQFF.

This chain links TRBV19 with TRBJ1-5; D uncertain. The V and J ends lost 3 bases and 0 bases respectively, with 9 bases between them. The germline V gene encodes CDR1 LNHDA and CDR2 SQIVND (reference sequence). The CDR3 has 15 amino acids. CDR3 DNA sequence: TGTGCCAGTAGTATTTCAGCATATAGCAATCAGCCCCAGCATTTT. This gives the protein CASSISAYSNQPQHF.

There are many counts of this clonotype. The chain recombines TRBV7-8 with TRBJ2-3, with 14 bases fitting TRBD2. The germline V gene encodes CDR1 SGHVS and CDR2 FQNEAQ. Unmatched junction bases numbered 4, after V lost 5 bases and J lost 3 bases. This CDR3 has 16 amino acids. CDR3: CASSMGLAGDTDTQYF. DNA for the CDR3: TGTGCCAGCAGCATGGGACTAGCGGGGGATACAGATACGCAGTATTTT.

The chain combines TRBV25-1 with TRBJ1-4; no firm D call. The CDR3 loop spans 17 amino acids. Trimming removed 5 bases from V and 8 bases from J, with 24 bases in between. Germline values: CDR1 MGHDK, CDR2 SYGVNS. The CDR3 DNA sequence: TGTGCCAGCAGTCCCACAAACGCCGACGTCATAAACGAAAAACTGTTTTTT. Amino acids: CASSPTNADVINEKLFF. Looking up the rest from reference TRBV25-1 and TRBJ1-4 gives the full variable domain: EADIYQTPRYLVIGTGKKITLECSQTMGHDKMYWYQQDPGMELHLIHYSYGVNSTEKGDLSSESTVSRIRTEHFPLTLESARPSHTSQYLCASSPTNADVINEKLFFGSGTQLSVL.

This clonotype was seen ten or more times. The chain joins TRBV7-2 to TRBJ2-1, with 9 bases identical to TRBD1. This CDR3 has 16 amino acids. Germline trimming cut 5 bases from V and 8 bases from J; bases unmatched to any gene: 13. CDR1 SGHTA and CDR2 FQGNSA come from the germline V gene. The DNA for the CDR3 is TGTGCCAGCAGCCCCCGCCGGGACAGGGCTGTAGATGAGCAGTTCTTC. Translated, it gives CASSPRRDRAVDEQFF.

The chain combines TRBV10-3 with TRBJ2-3, with D hard to call. Germline CDR1 reads ENHRY; CDR2 reads SYGVKD. The CDR3 is made up of 15 amino acids. Trimming stripped 7 bases from V and 1 base from J, with 15 bases between. In DNA, the CDR3 is TGTGCCATCACCTCTCGTGACGTCGGCACAGATACGCAGTATTTT. Its translation: CAITSRDVGTDTQYF.

CDR3 loop: CASSSRGGVLTDTQYF. As DNA, the CDR3 is TGTGCCAGCAGTTCCAGGGGCGGGGTATTGACAGATACGCAGTATTTT. The chain employs TRBV27 and TRBJ2-3; the D gene could be TRBD1 or TRBD2 (6 bases each). Germline lookup yields CDR1 MNHEY and CDR2 SMNVEV (reference sequence). This CDR3 comprises 16 residues. Between the trimmed V and J ends, which lost 4 bases and 3 bases, there was a span of 17 bases.

The chain employs TRBV5-5 and TRBJ1-4; possibly TRBD1 for D (5 bases). This CDR3 is built from 16 residues. V lost 4 bases, J lost 0 bases, and 13 bases lay in between. Germline V gene data show CDR1 as SGHKS and CDR2 as YYEKEE (reference sequence). CDR3 sequence: CASSPVGPATNEKLFF. The CDR3 bases are TGTGCCAGCAGCCCCGTGGGGCCCGCAACTAATGAAAAACTGTTTTTT.

The chain is built from TRBV27 and TRBJ2-3, with 7 nucleotides matching TRBD1. Trimming at V came to 6 bases and at J to 1 base, leaving 7 bases not matched to a gene. CDR1 MNHEY and CDR2 SMNVEV come from the germline V gene (reference sequence). The CDR3 loop spans 15 amino acids. CDR3 amino acids: CASRTGEMGTDTQYF. The CDR3 DNA is TGTGCCAGCAGAACAGGGGAAATGGGCACAGATACGCAGTATTTT.

This clonotype was picked up a small number of times. The rearrangement links TRBV6-8 to TRBJ1-2; 8 bases align to TRBD1. J gave up 7 bases and V 1 base, and 2 bases lay outside the gene matches. Looked up from germline, CDR1 is MNHGY and CDR2 is SAAAGT. The CDR3 is made up of 13 amino acids. In nucleotides, the CDR3 is TGTGCCAGCAGTTACTTGACAGGGGCTGGCTACACCTTC. Encoded protein: CASSYLTGAGYTF.

J is TRBJ1-5 and V is TRBV6-5, with D hard to call. CDR1 and CDR2 (germline): MNHEY, SVGAGI. Trimming took 9 bases from V and 2 from J, leaving 11 bases between them. This CDR3 has 13 residues. The CDR3 region is CARQLSRNQPQHF. The CDR3 DNA follows: TGTGCCAGGCAGCTTTCCCGCAATCAGCCCCAGCATTTT.

This chain uses TRBV2 with TRBJ2-5; D perhaps matches TRBD1 (5 bases). This CDR3 has 15 amino acids. V dropped 4 bases and J dropped 4 bases, with 16 bases sitting between them. Germline CDR1 and CDR2: SNHLY and FYNNEI. CDR3 nucleotide sequence: TGTGCCAGCAGTGTTAGACGCGACAGCACAGAGACCCAGTACTTC. Protein product: CASSVRRDSTETQYF.

The chain is built from TRBV10-3 and TRBJ2-2; TRBD2 agrees at 7 bases. The germline V gene has CDR1 ENHRY and CDR2 SYGVKD. Trimming at V came to 2 bases and at J to 4 bases, leaving 10 bases not matched to a gene. The CDR3 covers 17 residues. CDR3 in DNA: TGTGCCATCAGTGAGCCGTGGGGGGGTTCGGGCACCGGGGAGCTGTTTTTT. Its protein product is CAISEPWGGSGTGELFF.

This clonotype has just a few counts. The chain couples TRBV6-5 to TRBJ2-2; D is ambiguous. The CDR3 contains 16 residues. The germline V gene encodes CDR1 MNHEY and CDR2 SVGAGI. V dropped 4 bases and J dropped 4 bases, with 16 bases sitting between them. CDR3 amino acids: CASSFWSFRGTGELFF. CDR3 bases: TGTGCCAGCAGTTTTTGGAGCTTCCGAGGCACCGGGGAGCTGTTTTTT.

This clonotype was picked up many times. The chain combines TRBV7-9 with TRBJ2-1, with 8 bases identical to TRBD2. The CDR3 length is 12 residues. V lost 6 bases to trimming and J lost 7 bases; unmatched junction nucleotides: 2. Per germline, CDR1 SEHNR and CDR2 FQNEAQ (reference sequence). The DNA for the CDR3 is TGTGCCAGCAGTCGGGGGGGAAATGAGCAGTTCTTC. The encoded protein is CASSRGGNEQFF.

The rearrangement joins TRBV2 to TRBJ2-1; the D gene could be TRBD1 or TRBD2 (5 bases each). Trimming pared 1 base from V and 3 bases from J, leaving 19 bases between. CDR1 is SNHLY, CDR2 FYNNEI, per germline. There are 18 residues in the CDR3. CDR3 residues: CASSEGTRREWFYNEQFF. The CDR3 coding sequence is TGTGCCAGCAGTGAAGGTACCCGCAGGGAGTGGTTCTACAATGAGCAGTTCTTC.

As for this clonotype: A read error may explain this, as a much larger clone is one base away. This chain joins TRBV7-2 and TRBJ2-2, with 7 bases fitting TRBD1. The ends lost 7 bases at V and 3 bases at J; junction bases unmatched: 11. Germline lookup yields CDR1 SGHTA and CDR2 FQGNSA. This CDR3 spans 16 amino acids. The CDR3 loop is CASNKRTGSDTGELFF. DNA for the CDR3: TGTGCCAGCAACAAACGGACAGGAAGTGACACCGGGGAGCTGTTTTTT.

This clonotype was observed a few times. This rearrangement joins TRBV28 to TRBJ1-1, with D perhaps matching TRBD1 (5 bases). This CDR3 spans 15 amino acids. V was trimmed by 3 bases and J by 4 bases, leaving 15 bases between them. Germline CDR1 MDHEN, CDR2 SYDVKM. Here the CDR3 reads CASSLAGPEGTEAFF. CDR3 nucleotide sequence: TGTGCCAGCAGTTTGGCAGGGCCCGAGGGCACTGAAGCTTTCTTT.

V and J are TRBV27 and TRBJ1-4, with 7 nucleotides matching TRBD1. This CDR3 has 17 amino acids. V lost 6 bases to trimming and J lost 5 bases; unmatched junction nucleotides: 15. Germline V gene sequence: CDR1 MNHEY, CDR2 SMNVEV (reference sequence). CDR3 sequence reads: CASSLGGTGTANEKLFF. For the CDR3, the DNA is TGTGCCAGCAGCCTTGGGGGTACCGGGACAGCCAATGAAAAACTGTTTTTT. Combining the CDR3 with reference TRBV27 and TRBJ1-4 gives the whole variable domain EAQVTQNPRYLITVTGKKLTVTCSQNMNHEYMSWYRQDPGLGLRQIYYSMNVEVTDKGDVPEGYKVSRKEKRNFPLILESPSPNQTSLYFCASSLGGTGTANEKLFFGSGTQLSVL.

This clonotype was observed many times. The gene calls are TRBV7-2 and TRBJ1-2; no clear D gene. Germline CDR1 and CDR2: SGHTA and FQGNSA. V lost 3 bases and J lost 3, with 17 bases in between. This CDR3 comprises 16 residues. The CDR3 DNA is TGTGCCAGCAGCTTGCGGCTTCCAGGCTTGCACTATGGCTACACCTTC. It is translated as CASSLRLPGLHYGYTF.

The CDR3 sequence is CASSYPGQLYEQYF. The CDR3, as DNA: TGTGCCAGCAGTTACCCCGGACAGCTCTACGAGCAGTACTTC. The genes are TRBV6-2 or TRBV6-3 and TRBJ2-7; D perhaps matches TRBD1 (6 bases). The CDR3 consists of 14 residues. V lost 2 bases and J 3 bases, leaving 11 bases between the germline ends. CDR1 and CDR2 (germline): MNHEY, SVGEGT.

This clonotype was observed at least ten times. V usage is TRBV27 and J usage is TRBJ2-7, with a possible D match to TRBD1 (5 bases). Trimming cost V 3 bases and J 1 base, with 7 bases left between them. The germline CDR1 and CDR2 sequences are MNHEY and SMNVEV (reference sequence). This CDR3 is built from 13 residues. The CDR3 DNA sequence: TGTGCCAGCAGTTTTCAGGGTTCCTACGAGCAGTACTTC. This codes for CASSFQGSYEQYF.

This clonotype was seen at least ten times. This chain connects TRBV27 to TRBJ1-2, with a weak D call TRBD1 (5 bases). V was trimmed by 0 bases and J by 2 bases, leaving 7 bases between them. CDR1 and CDR2 from the germline V gene are MNHEY and SMNVEV (reference sequence). The CDR3 consists of 14 residues. The CDR3 loop is CASSLSGRNYGYTF. In DNA form, the CDR3 reads TGTGCCAGCAGTTTATCGGGACGGAACTATGGCTACACCTTC.

This chain uses TRBV5-6 with TRBJ2-1, with 7 bases aligning to TRBD2. Trimming took 2 bases from V and 8 from J; bases not matched to a gene: 1. From germline, CDR1 is SGHDT and CDR2 YYEEEE. There are 12 residues in the CDR3. CDR3 bases: TGTGCCAGCAGCTTCCGGGAGGATGAGCAGTTCTTC. Its protein is CASSFREDEQFF.

In its sample, this clonotype was seen a few times. The chain joins TRBV5-4 to TRBJ2-7; D perhaps matches TRBD1 (6 bases). The V and J ends lost 4 bases and 5 bases respectively, with 16 bases between them. The V gene's germline CDR1 is SGHNT and CDR2 YYREEE (reference sequence). The CDR3 contains 14 residues. CDR3: CASSTYRERNEQYV. CDR3 bases: TGTGCCAGCAGCACATACAGGGAAAGAAACGAGCAGTACGTC.

CDR3 DNA: TGTGCCAGCAGCTCCCCGGGGGTTGACACTGAAGCTTTCTTT. Protein product: CASSSPGVDTEAFF. The genes are TRBV7-9 and TRBJ1-1; a possible D gene is TRBD1 (5 bases). The length of the CDR3 is 14 residues. The V end was cut by 4 bases, the J end by 3 bases, with 12 bases between. From germline, CDR1 is SEHNR and CDR2 FQNEAQ (reference sequence).